The rows below give T cell receptor beta chains drawn from one sample of a study of cytomegalovirus exposure and HLA in healthy donors. Libraries were prepared by immunoSEQ multiplex PCR; TCRdb keeps only in-frame clonotypes and omits some of them. The data hold 35,000 to 45,000 clones, with about 50% observed a single time. The sequencing sample was made of PBMCs. These receptors all stem from a human donor in good health. The CDR3 runs from the conserved cysteine through the conserved F or W. D genes are given only for firm matches. Expanded clones get a size class; other rows say once, few or many, or leave the size out.

V gene	D gene	J gene	CDR3 length	clone size	CDR3 DNA	CDR3 protein
TRBV30	TRBD1	TRBJ1-5	16	once	TGTGCCTGGAGTGTGGGCAGGGGGAGGCTCAATCAGCCCCAGCATTTT	CAWSVGRGRLNQPQHF
TRBV7-9	.	TRBJ1-4	16	.	TGTGCCAGCAGCCCCCTAGTTAGAGGGAGTCGAGAAAAACTGTTTTTT	CASSPLVRGSREKLFF
TRBV4-2	TRBD2	TRBJ2-5	15	few	TGTGCCAGCAGCCAAGAACGGACTAGCGGCGAGACCCAGTACTTC	CASSQERTSGETQYF
TRBV9	TRBD1	TRBJ1-1	13	.	TGTGCCAGCAGCTCACAGGGGGCAACATCAGCTTTCTTT	CASSSQGATSAFF
TRBV7-3	.	TRBJ1-5	15	.	TGTGCCAGCAGCTTACCGGGGAGTCGCAATCAGCCCCAGCATTTT	CASSLPGSRNQPQHF
TRBV5-1	.	TRBJ1-1	15	.	TGCGCCAGCAGCTCCGGGCCAGGGCTGAACACTGAAGCTTTCTTT	CASSSGPGLNTEAFF
TRBV7-3	.	TRBJ2-3	15	.	TGTGCCGGCAGCTGGGTGGGGGCCAGCACAGATACGCAGTATTTT	CAGSWVGASTDTQYF
TRBV19	.	TRBJ1-2	16	.	TGTGCCAGTAGTAGCCGACATCGAGGGGACTACTATGGCTACACCTTC	CASSSRHRGDYYGYTF
TRBV6-6	.	TRBJ2-2	15	few	TGTGCCAGCGAAATGACGACAGGATTCACCGGGGAGCTGTTTTTT	CASEMTTGFTGELFF
TRBV29-1	.	TRBJ1-5	13	few	TGCAGCGTTGAAGCCGGGGGTGGTCAGCCCCAGCATTTT	CSVEAGGGQPQHF
TRBV30	TRBD1	TRBJ2-7	15	.	TGTGCCTGGAGTGTAGGTGTCAGGGGGACCTACGAGCAGTACTTC	CAWSVGVRGTYEQYF
TRBV19	TRBD1	TRBJ2-7	16	.	TGTGCCAGTAGCACGCTGTTGTACAGGGGAACGGACGAGCAGTACTTC	CASSTLLYRGTDEQYF
TRBV4-2	TRBD1	TRBJ1-5	15	few	TGTGCCAGCAGCCGGACAGGGGGGGAGAGTCAGCCCCAGCATTTT	CASSRTGGESQPQHF